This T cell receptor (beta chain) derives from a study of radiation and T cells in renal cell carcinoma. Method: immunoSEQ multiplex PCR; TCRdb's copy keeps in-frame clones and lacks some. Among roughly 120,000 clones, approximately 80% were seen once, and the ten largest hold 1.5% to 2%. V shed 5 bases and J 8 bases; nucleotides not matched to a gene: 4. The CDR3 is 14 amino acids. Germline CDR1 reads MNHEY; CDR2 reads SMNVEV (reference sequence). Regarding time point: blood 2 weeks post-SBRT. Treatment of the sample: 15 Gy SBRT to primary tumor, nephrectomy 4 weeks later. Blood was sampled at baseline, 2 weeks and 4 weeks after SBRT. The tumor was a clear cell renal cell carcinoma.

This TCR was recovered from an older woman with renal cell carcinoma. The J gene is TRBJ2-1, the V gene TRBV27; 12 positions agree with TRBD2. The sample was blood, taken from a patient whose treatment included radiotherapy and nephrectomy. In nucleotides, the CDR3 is TGTGCCAGCAGTAGTGGACTAGCGGGGCATGAGCAGTTCTTC. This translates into CASSSGLAGHEQFF.